A single sample gave rise to the 7 T cell receptor beta chains below, sequenced in a study of cytomegalovirus exposure and HLA in healthy donors. The PCR was carried out with 60 Vbeta primers and 13 Jbeta primers. TCRdb's table, derived via immunoSEQ multiplex PCR, lists solely in-frame clones and lacks some. The sample holds 100,000 or so clones, under 80% seen once. The source material was PBMCs. These receptors came from a man aged 40-55 years in good health and CMV-seronegative.

V and J are TRBV6-5 and TRBJ1-1, with TRBD1 matching 9 bases. The V segment lost 4 bases and the J segment 1 base; nucleotides outside the gene matches: 1. Germline V gene data show CDR1 as MNHEY and CDR2 as SVGAGI. The CDR3 length is 14 residues. The CDR3, as DNA: TGTGCCAGCAGTTCACAGGGGGCGAACACTGAAGCTTTCTTT. It encodes CASSSQGANTEAFF.

This clone showed up just a few times. The chain recombines TRBV28 with TRBJ2-2; 7 positions match TRBD1. This CDR3 spans 16 amino acids. CDR1 and CDR2 (germline): MDHEN, SYDVKM. J was trimmed by 5 bases and V by 5 bases; bases with no gene match: 11. In DNA form, the CDR3 reads TGTGCCAGCAGTACTGGTGAGGGGGCGCGGACCGGGGAGCTGTTTTTT. It specifies CASSTGEGARTGELFF.

The CDR3 DNA sequence: TGTGCCAGCAGCGCCTCAACAGGGCCGAGTGGCTACACCTTC. Its translation is CASSASTGPSGYTF. The chain employs TRBV9 and TRBJ1-2; perhaps TRBD1 as D (6 bases). The CDR3 totals 14 residues. Looked up from germline, CDR1 is SGDLS and CDR2 is YYNGEE. Trimming stripped 3 bases from V and 7 bases from J, with 16 bases between.

The chain combines TRBV19 with TRBJ2-3; 9 nucleotides align to TRBD2. The CDR3 contains 14 residues. J gave up 0 bases and V 8 bases, and 3 bases lay outside the gene matches. CDR1 is LNHDA and CDR2 is SQIVND in the germline V gene (reference sequence). CDR3 residues: CASASGGSTDTQYF. The CDR3 bases are TGTGCCAGTGCCAGCGGGGGGAGCACAGATACGCAGTATTTT.

The chain combines TRBV15 with TRBJ2-1; 16 bases match TRBD2. The CDR3 runs 16 residues. V was pared by 2 bases and J by 7 bases, with 2 bases of the junction left unmatched. The V gene's germline CDR1 is LNHNV and CDR2 YYDKDF (reference sequence). CDR3 sequence (DNA): TGTGCCACCAGCAGATGGGGACTAGCGGGGGGGAATGAGCAGTTCTTC. Translation gives CATSRWGLAGGNEQFF.

The rearrangement links TRBV14 to TRBJ2-7, with 8 bases that match TRBD2. The J call may be incorrect, as the DNA end agrees better with TRBJ2-1. The germline V gene has CDR1 SGHDN and CDR2 FVKESK. The CDR3 consists of 17 residues. DNA for the CDR3: TGTGCCAGCAGCCAAGATCTGGGTAGCGGGGCACGCAATGAGCAGTTCTTC. This sequence encodes CASSQDLGSGARNEQFF.

In its sample, this clone was seen once. The genes are TRBV18 and TRBJ2-5, with 10 nucleotides matching TRBD2. J gave up 0 bases and V 0 bases, and 4 bases lay outside the gene matches. Germline CDR1 reads KGHSH; CDR2 reads LQKENI. CDR3 length: 17 amino acids. The CDR3 nucleotides are TGTGCCAGCTCACCACCCGCTAGCGGGGGTTACCAAGAGACCCAGTACTTC. Amino acids: CASSPPASGGYQETQYF.